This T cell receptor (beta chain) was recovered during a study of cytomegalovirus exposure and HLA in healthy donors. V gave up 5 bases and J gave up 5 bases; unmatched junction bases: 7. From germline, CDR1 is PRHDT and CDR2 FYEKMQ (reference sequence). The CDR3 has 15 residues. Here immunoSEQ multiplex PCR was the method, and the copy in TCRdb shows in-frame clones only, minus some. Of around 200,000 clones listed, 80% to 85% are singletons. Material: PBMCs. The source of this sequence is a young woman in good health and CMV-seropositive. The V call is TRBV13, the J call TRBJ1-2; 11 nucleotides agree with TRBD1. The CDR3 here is CASSHRDRGRYGYTF. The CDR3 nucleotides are TGTGCCAGCAGCCACCGGGACAGGGGGAGATATGGCTACACCTTC. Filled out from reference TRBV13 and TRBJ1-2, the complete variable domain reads AAGVIQSPRHLIKEKRETATLKCYPIPRHDTVYWYQQGPGQDPQFLISFYEKMQSDKGSIPDRFSAQQFSDYHSELNMSSLELGDSALYFCASSHRDRGRYGYTFGSGTRLTVV.